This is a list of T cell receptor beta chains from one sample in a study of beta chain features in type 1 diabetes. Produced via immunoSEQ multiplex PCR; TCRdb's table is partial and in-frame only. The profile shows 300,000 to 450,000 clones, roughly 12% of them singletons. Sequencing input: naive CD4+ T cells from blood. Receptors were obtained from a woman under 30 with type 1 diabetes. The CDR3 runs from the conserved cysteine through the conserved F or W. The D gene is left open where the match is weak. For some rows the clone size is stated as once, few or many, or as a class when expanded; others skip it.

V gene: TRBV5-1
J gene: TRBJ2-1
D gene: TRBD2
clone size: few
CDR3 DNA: TGCGCCAGCAGCTTGATACTAGCGGGATTTGAGCAGTTCTTC
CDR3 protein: CASSLILAGFEQFF

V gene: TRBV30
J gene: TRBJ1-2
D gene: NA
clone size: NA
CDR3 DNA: TGTGCCTGGGATTTGGGACACAAGCAATCTATCAAGTTC
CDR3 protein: CAWDLGHKQSIKF

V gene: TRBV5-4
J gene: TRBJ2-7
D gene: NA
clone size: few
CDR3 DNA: TGTGCCAGCAGCTTCGGAGGGAACTACGAGCAGTACTTC
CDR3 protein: CASSFGGNYEQYF

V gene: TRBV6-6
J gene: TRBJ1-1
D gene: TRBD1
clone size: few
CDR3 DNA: TGTGCCAGCAGCCCCCGGGACAGGGGGATGAACACTGAAGCTTTCTTT
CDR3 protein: CASSPRDRGMNTEAFF

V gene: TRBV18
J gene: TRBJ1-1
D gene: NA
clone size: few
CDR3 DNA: TGTGCCAGCTCACTGGACATGGTGAACACTGAAGCTTTCTTT
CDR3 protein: CASSLDMVNTEAFF

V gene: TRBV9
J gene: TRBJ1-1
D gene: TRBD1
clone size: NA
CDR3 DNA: TGTGCCAGCAGCGCGGGACTGACCGGGACAGCGAACACTGAAGCTTTCTTT
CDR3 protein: CASSAGLTGTANTEAFF

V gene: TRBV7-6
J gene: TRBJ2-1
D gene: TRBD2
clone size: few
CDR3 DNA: TGTGCCAGCAGACTTGGGACTAGCGGGAACAATGAGCAGTTCTTC
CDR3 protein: CASRLGTSGNNEQFF

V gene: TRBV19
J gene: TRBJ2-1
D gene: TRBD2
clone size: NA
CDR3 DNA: TGTGCCAGTAGTATAGGGACTAGTGTCAGTGAGCAGTTCTTC
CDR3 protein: CASSIGTSVSEQFF

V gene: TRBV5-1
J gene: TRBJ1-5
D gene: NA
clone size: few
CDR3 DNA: TGCGCCAGCAGCCCATCAGGGCGGAGGGAGCCCCAGCATTTT
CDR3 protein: CASSPSGRREPQHF

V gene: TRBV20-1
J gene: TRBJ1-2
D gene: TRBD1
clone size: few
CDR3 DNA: TGCAGTGCTTCCGGGACAGGGCCTCTTACCTTC
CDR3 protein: CSASGTGPLTF

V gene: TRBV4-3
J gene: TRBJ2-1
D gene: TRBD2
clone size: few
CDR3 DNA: TGCGCCAGCAGCCAGCCATTCCTAGCGGGGGGGCACAATGAGCAGTTCTTC
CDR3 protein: CASSQPFLAGGHNEQFF

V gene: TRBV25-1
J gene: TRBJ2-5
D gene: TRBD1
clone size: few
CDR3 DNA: TGTGCCAGCAGTCCTACCACAGGGGAAGAGACCCAGTACTTC
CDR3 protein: CASSPTTGEETQYF

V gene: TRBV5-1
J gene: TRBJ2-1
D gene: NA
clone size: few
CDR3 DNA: TGCGCCAGCAGCTTGGGTGGCGGCTACAATGAGCAGTTCTTC
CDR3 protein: CASSLGGGYNEQFF

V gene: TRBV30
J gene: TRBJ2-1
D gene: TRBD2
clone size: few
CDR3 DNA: TGTGCCTGGAGTGTAGGACTAGCGGGAGCGGGTGAGCAGTTCTTC
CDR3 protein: CAWSVGLAGAGEQFF

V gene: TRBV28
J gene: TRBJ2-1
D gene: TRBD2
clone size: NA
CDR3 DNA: TGTGCCAGCCGGATGAGCGGGAAGGGTTACAATGAGCAGTTCTTC
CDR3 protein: CASRMSGKGYNEQFF

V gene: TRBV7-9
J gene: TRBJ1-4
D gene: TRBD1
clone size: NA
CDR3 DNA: TGTGCCAGCAGCACGGGACAGCCGGGGGAGGAAAAACTGTTTTTT
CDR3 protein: CASSTGQPGEEKLFF

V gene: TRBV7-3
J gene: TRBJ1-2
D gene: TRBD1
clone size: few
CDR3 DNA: TGTGCCAGCAGCTTAGGGGACAGGATGAGGGAGTACACCTTC
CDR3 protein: CASSLGDRMREYTF

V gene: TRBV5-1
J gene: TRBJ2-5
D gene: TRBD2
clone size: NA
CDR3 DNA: TGCGCCAGCAGCTCACTAGCGGAGAGGGGGGAGACCCAGTACTTC
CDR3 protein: CASSSLAERGETQYF

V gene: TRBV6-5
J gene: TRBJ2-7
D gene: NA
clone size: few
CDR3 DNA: TGTGCCAGCAGGCCTACCCTCTCCTACGAGCAGTACTTC
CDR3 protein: CASRPTLSYEQYF

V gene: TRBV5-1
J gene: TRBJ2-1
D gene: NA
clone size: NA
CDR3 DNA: TGCGCCAGCAGCTTGCAAGCGGGCCCTCCCAACAATGAGCAGTTCTTC
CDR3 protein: CASSLQAGPPNNEQFF

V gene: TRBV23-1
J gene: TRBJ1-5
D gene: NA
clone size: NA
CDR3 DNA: TGCGCCAGCAGCCGCTCGGGACATACCTTTAGCAATCAGCCCCAGCATTTT
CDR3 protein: CASSRSGHTFSNQPQHF

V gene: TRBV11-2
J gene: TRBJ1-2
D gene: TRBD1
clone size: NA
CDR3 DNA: TGTGCCAGCAGCCAAATTTCCGGGACAGGGAAAGGCAACTATGGCTACACCTTC
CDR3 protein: CASSQISGTGKGNYGYTF

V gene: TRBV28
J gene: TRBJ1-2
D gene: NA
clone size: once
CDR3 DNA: TGTGCCAGCAGTTTATTGGGGCGAGACCCAGGCACCTTC
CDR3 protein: CASSLLGRDPGTF

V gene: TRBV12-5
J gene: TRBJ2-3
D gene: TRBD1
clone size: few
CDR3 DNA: TGTGCTAGTGGGTTGGGACAGTCTAGCACAGATACGCAGTATTTT
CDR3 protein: CASGLGQSSTDTQYF

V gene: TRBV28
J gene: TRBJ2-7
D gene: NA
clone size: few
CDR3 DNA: TGTGCCAGCAGTGGTAGAGGGCAGTACTTC
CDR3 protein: CASSGRGQYF

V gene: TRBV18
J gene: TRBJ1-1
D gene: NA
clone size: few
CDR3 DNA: TGTGCCACCGGGGGAGGTGACACTGAAGCTTTCTTT
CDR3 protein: CATGGGDTEAFF

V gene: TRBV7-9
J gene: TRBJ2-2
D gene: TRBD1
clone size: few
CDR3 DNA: TGTGCCAGCAGCTTAGCCAAGACAGGGGGAAACACCGGGGAGCTGTTTTTT
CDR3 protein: CASSLAKTGGNTGELFF

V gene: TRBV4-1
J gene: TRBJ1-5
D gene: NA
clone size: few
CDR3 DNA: TGCGCCAGCAGCCAAGATTCGAGGCGGGTATACCAGCCCCAGCATTTT
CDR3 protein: CASSQDSRRVYQPQHF

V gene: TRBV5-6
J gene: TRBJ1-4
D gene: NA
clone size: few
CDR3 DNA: TGTGCCAGCACCGACAGCGTAAGCCACCCTGAAAAACTGTTTTTT
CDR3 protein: CASTDSVSHPEKLFF

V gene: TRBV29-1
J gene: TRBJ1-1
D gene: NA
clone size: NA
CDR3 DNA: TGCAGGGGCCAGGTGAACACTGAAGCTTTCTTT
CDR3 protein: CRGQVNTEAFF

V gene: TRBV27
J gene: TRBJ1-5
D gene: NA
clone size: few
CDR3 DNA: TGTGCCAGCAGTTTGGCCCTTAATCAGCCCCAGCATTTT
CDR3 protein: CASSLALNQPQHF